This T cell receptor (beta chain) was retrieved from a study of blood T cell repertoires in COVID-19. Whole-study context: Collection of acute and convalescent COVID-19 samples took place in the United States, Italy and Spain. T cells, B-cell-depleted T cells, or PBMCs supplied cDNA or gDNA.

This clone was counted between two and nine times. Methods used by the authors: Estimates of nucleated cell counts were drawn from the amplification of reference gene primers. TCRdb's table, derived via immunoSEQ multiplex PCR, lists solely in-frame clones and lacks some. The D gene and trimming were derived from the DNA, and the V and J assignments and clone size from that table. Of around 380,000 clones in the sample, more than 65% were seen once. Germline CDR1 and CDR2: SGHKS and YYEKEE (reference sequence). The CDR3 is 13 residues long. Trimming cost V 3 bases and J 1 base, with 8 bases left between them.

The TCR sequence derives from a human donor with acute or convalescent COVID-19. The donor label of this sample is uncertain. This chain uses TRBV5-5 with TRBJ2-7; D not certain. Material: peripheral blood. The CDR3 coding sequence is TGTGCCAGCAGCTACGGGTCGTCCTACGAGCAGTACTTC. This codes for CASSYGSSYEQYF.